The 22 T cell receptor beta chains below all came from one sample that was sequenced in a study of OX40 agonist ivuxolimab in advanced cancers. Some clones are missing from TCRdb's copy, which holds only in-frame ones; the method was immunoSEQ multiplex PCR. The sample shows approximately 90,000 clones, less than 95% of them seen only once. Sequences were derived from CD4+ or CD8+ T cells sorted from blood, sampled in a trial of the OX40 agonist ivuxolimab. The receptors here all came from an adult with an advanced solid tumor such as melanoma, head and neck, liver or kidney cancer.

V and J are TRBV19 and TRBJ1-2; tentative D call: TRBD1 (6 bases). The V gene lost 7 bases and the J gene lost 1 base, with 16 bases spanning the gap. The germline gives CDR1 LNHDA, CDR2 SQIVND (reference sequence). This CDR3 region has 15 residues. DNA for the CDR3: TGTGCCAGTACCACCCGACAGGCTAGTAACTATGGCTACACCTTC. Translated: CASTTRQASNYGYTF.

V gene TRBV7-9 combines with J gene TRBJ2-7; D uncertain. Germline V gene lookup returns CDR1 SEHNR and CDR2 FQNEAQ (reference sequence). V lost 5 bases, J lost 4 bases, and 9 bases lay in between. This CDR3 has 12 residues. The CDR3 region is CASSTEGYEQYF. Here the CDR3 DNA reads TGTGCCAGCAGCACAGAAGGGTACGAGCAGTACTTC.

The DNA for the CDR3 is TGTGCCAGCAGCTTGACTATTTCAGATACGCAGTATTTT. This codes for CASSLTISDTQYF. The chain employs TRBV5-6 and TRBJ2-3; D call uncertain. CDR3 length: 13 residues. Germline CDR1 and CDR2: SGHDT and YYEEEE. V lost 1 base and J 4 bases, leaving 7 bases between the germline ends.

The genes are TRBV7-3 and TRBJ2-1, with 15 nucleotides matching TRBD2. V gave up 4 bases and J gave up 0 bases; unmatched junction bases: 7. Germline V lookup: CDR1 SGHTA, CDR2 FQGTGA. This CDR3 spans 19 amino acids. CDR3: CASSSTGLAGGASYNEQFF. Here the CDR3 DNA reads TGTGCCAGCAGCTCAACAGGACTAGCGGGAGGGGCCTCCTACAATGAGCAGTTCTTC.

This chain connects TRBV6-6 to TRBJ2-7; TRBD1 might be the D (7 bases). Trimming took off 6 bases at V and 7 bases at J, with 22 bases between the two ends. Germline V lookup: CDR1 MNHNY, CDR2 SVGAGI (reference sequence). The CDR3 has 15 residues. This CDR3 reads CASSQEGGWGGEQYF. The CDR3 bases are TGTGCCAGCAGCCAGGAAGGGGGCTGGGGAGGAGAGCAGTACTTC.

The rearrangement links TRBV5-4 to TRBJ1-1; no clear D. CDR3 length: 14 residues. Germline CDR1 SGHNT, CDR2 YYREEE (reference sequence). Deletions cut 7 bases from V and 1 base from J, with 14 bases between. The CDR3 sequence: CASFSGLPNTEAFF. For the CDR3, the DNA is TGTGCCAGCTTTTCAGGACTCCCGAACACTGAAGCTTTCTTT.

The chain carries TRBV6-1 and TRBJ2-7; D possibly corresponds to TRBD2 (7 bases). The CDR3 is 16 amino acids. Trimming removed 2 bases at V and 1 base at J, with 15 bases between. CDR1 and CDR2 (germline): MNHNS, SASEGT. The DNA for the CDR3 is TGTGCCAGCAGTGAATGGGGGGCGGGAGATTCCTACGAGCAGTACTTC. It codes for CASSEWGAGDSYEQYF.

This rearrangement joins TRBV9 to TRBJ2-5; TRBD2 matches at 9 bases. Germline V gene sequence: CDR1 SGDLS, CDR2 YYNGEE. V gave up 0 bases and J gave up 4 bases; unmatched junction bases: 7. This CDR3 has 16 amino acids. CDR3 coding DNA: TGTGCCAGCAGCGTAGATGCTAGCGGGAACTCAGAGACCCAGTACTTC. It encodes CASSVDASGNSETQYF.

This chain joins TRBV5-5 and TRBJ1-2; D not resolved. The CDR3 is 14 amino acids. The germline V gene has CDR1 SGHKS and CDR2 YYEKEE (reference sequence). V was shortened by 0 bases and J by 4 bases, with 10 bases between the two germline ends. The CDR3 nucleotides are TGTGCCAGCAGCTTGGTAGGGCCAAGCTATGGCTACACCTTC. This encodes CASSLVGPSYGYTF. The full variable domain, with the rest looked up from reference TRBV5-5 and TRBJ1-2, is DAGVTQSPTHLIKTRGQQVTLRCSPISGHKSVSWYQQVLGQGPQFIFQYYEKEERGRGNFPDRFSARQFPNYSSELNVNALLLGDSALYLCASSLVGPSYGYTFGSGTRLTVV.

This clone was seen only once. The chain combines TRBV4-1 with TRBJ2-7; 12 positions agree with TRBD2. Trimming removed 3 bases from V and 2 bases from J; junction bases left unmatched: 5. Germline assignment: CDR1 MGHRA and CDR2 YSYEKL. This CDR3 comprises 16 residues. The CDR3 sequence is CASSHASGRGAYEQYF. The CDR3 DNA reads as TGCGCCAGCAGCCACGCTAGCGGGAGGGGGGCCTACGAGCAGTACTTC.

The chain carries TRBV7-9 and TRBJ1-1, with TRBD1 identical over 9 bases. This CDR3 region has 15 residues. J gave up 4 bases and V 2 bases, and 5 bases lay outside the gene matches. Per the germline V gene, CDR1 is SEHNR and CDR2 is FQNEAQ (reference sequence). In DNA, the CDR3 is TGTGCCAGCAGCTTATTTGACAGGGGGGGCACTGAAGCTTTCTTT. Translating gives CASSLFDRGGTEAFF.

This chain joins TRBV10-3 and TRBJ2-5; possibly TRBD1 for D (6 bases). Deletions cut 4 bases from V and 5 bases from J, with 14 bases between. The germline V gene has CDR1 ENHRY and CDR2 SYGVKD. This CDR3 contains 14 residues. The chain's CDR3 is CAISGSTGLETQYF. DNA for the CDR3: TGTGCCATCAGTGGGTCGACAGGTTTGGAGACCCAGTACTTC.

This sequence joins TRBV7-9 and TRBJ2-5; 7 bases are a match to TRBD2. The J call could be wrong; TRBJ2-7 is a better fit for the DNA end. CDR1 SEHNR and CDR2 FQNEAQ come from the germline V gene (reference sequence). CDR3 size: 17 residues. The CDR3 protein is CASSWEVSTAGSYEQYF. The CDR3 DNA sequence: TGTGCCAGCAGCTGGGAGGTTTCGACAGCGGGATCCTACGAGCAGTACTTC.

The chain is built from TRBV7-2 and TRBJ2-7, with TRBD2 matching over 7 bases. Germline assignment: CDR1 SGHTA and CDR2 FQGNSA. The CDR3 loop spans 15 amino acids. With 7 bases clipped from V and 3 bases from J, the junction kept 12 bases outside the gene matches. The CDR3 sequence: CASKSLGTNNYEQYF. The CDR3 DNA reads TGTGCCAGCAAGTCACTGGGGACTAACAACTACGAGCAGTACTTC.

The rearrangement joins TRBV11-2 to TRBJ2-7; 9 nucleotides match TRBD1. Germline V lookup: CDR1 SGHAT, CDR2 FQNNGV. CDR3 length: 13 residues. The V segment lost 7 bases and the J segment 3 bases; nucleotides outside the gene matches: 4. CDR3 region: CASTRDRVYEQYF. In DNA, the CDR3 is TGTGCCAGCACCCGGGACAGGGTCTACGAGCAGTACTTC.

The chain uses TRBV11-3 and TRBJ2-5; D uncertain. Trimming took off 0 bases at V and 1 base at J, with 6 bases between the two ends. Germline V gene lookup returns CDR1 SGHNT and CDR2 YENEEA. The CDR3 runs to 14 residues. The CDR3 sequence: CASSLDGSQETQYF. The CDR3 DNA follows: TGTGCCAGCAGCTTAGACGGCAGCCAAGAGACCCAGTACTTC.

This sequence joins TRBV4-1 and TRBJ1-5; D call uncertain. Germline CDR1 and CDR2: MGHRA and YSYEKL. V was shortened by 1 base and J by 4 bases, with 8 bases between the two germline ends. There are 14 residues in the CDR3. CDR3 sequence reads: CASSQGSLNQPQHF. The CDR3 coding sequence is TGCGCCAGCAGCCAAGGCTCCCTGAATCAGCCCCAGCATTTT.

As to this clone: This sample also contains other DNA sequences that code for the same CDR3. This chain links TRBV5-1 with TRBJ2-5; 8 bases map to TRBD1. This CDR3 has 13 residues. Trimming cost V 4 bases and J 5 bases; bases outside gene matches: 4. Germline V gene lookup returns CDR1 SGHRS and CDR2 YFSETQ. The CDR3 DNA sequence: TGCGCCAGCAGCCCCGGACAGGGTGAGACCCAGTACTTC. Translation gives CASSPGQGETQYF. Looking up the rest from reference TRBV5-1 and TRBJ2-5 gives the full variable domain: KAGVTQTPRYLIKTRGQQVTLSCSPISGHRSVSWYQQTPGQGLQFLFEYFSETQRNKGNFPGRFSGRQFSNSRSEMNVSTLELGDSALYLCASSPGQGETQYFGPGTRLLVL.

The CDR3, as DNA: TGTGCCAGCAGCGTAGGGTTAGGAGGGGCTGAAGCTTTCTTT. It encodes CASSVGLGGAEAFF. This sequence joins TRBV9 and TRBJ1-1, with D possibly matching TRBD1 (5 bases). The CDR3 has 14 residues. V was clipped by 0 bases and J by 6 bases, with 12 bases between them. Germline lookup yields CDR1 SGDLS and CDR2 YYNGEE. The whole variable domain, remainder taken from reference TRBV9 and TRBJ1-1, is DSGVTQTPKHLITATGQRVTLRCSPRSGDLSVYWYQQSLDQGLQFLIQYYNGEERAKGNILERFSAQQFPDLHSELNLSSLELGDSALYFCASSVGLGGAEAFFGQGTRLTVV.

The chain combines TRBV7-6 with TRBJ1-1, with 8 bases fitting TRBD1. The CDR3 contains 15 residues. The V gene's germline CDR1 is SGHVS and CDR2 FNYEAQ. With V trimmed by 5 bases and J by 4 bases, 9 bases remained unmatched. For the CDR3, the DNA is TGTGCCAGCAGCCCAGGGACAGGCACTGGCACTGAAGCTTTCTTT. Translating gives CASSPGTGTGTEAFF.

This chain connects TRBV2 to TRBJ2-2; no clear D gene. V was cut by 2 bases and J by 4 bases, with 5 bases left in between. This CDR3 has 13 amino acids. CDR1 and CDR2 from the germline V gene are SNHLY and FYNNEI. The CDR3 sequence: CASSELSTGELFF. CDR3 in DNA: TGTGCCAGCAGTGAACTGAGCACCGGGGAGCTGTTTTTT.

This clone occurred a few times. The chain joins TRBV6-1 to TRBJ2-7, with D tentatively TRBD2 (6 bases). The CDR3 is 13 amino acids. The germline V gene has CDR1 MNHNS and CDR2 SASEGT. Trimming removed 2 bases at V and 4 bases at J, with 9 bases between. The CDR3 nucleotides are TGTGCCAGCAGTGAATCTCGGGGGTACGAGCAGTACTTC. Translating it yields CASSESRGYEQYF.